The 5 T cell receptor beta chains in this list originate from one sample, sequenced in a study of T cell responses to AZD1222 COVID-19 vaccine. Assay: immunoSEQ multiplex PCR; the TCRdb copy retains only in-frame clones and omits some. The data contain roughly 120,000 clones, about nine tenths of them seen just once; the ten biggest clones take up 15% to 20%. The starting material was peripheral blood, obtained on day 0 of MenACWY control vaccination. These receptors all stem from an adult in good health.

The rearrangement uses TRBV7-3 and TRBJ2-3; 8 bases are a match to TRBD2. Germline V CDR1 and CDR2: SGHTA, FQGTGA. The CDR3 contains 15 residues. Germline trimming cut 4 bases from V and 4 bases from J; bases unmatched to any gene: 7. For the CDR3, the DNA is TGTGCCAGCAGCTCAAGCGGGAGTTCACCAGATACGCAGTATTTT. Its translation: CASSSSGSSPDTQYF.

The chain combines TRBV25-1 with TRBJ1-1; D is undetermined. The CDR3 runs 14 residues. Trimming removed 3 bases from V and 4 bases from J, with 12 bases in between. Germline V CDR1 and CDR2: MGHDK, SYGVNS. CDR3 residues: CASSDNRRSTEAFF. The DNA for the CDR3 is TGTGCCAGCAGTGATAACAGAAGGAGCACTGAAGCTTTCTTT.

The rearrangement joins TRBV6-5 to TRBJ1-6; perhaps TRBD1 as D (6 bases). CDR3 length equals 16 residues. Germline CDR1 and CDR2: MNHEY and SVGAGI. V lost 2 bases to trimming and J lost 8 bases, with 16 bases between them. The DNA of the CDR3 is TGTGCCAGCAGTTACCCGACAGGTCAGGGATATTCACCCCTCCACTTT. Its translation: CASSYPTGQGYSPLHF.

This clone was seen more than once but under ten times. Written as DNA, the CDR3 is TGCGCCAGCAGCCAAGCCCTGGGACTAGCGGGAGGGGAGACCCAGTACTTC. This sequence encodes CASSQALGLAGGETQYF. The V and J genes are TRBV4-1 and TRBJ2-5, with 16 positions matching TRBD2. Germline CDR1 MGHRA, CDR2 YSYEKL. The CDR3 covers 17 residues. V was pared by 1 base and J by 5 bases, with 4 bases of the junction left unmatched.

This chain joins TRBV2 and TRBJ2-1; 12 bases map to TRBD2. The CDR3 has 14 amino acids. J gave up 3 bases and V 6 bases, and 0 bases lay outside the gene matches. Germline CDR1 SNHLY, CDR2 FYNNEI. CDR3 residues: CASRTSGSYNEQFF. CDR3 bases: TGTGCCAGCAGGACTAGCGGGAGCTACAATGAGCAGTTCTTC.